These T cell receptor beta chains were read from a single sample in a study of vaccination and CD4 T cells after COVID-19. No antigen is known for these receptors. In TCRdb, the PCR reads were re-called with MiXCR into one record per CDR3 protein. The sample yields under 25,000 distinct CDR3 sequences, about two fifths seen once. The source material was CD4+ T cells from blood, cultured in vitro. These receptors all stem from a human donor who had recovered from COVID-19. The CDR3 runs from the conserved cysteine through the conserved F or W. A D gene is named only where the DNA matches it firmly. Size is stated for part of the rows, as once, few or many counts, or as a class when the clone is expanded.

v_call	j_call	clone_size	d_call	cdr3_nt	cdr3_aa
TRBV4-2	TRBJ1-4	medium-sized	TRBD1	TGTGCCAGCAGCCAAGCCTTCAGGGGGAAACTGTTTTTT	CASSQAFRGKLFF
TRBV7-6	TRBJ2-5	NA	NA	TGTGCCAGCAGCTCAACAAGGGCCGAGAAAGAGACCCAGTACTTC	CASSSTRAEKETQYF
TRBV2	TRBJ2-3	NA	TRBD1	TGTGCCAGCAGTAGGGACAGGGGCACAGATACGCAGTATTTT	CASSRDRGTDTQYF
TRBV9	TRBJ1-5	NA	NA	TGTGCCAGCAGCGCCAGACCTCTACTCGGGCCCCAGCATTTT	CASSARPLLGPQHF
TRBV18	TRBJ1-1	NA	TRBD1	TGTGCCAGCTCGCCCGCCGGGACAGGGGGCACTGAAGCTTTCTTT	CASSPAGTGGTEAFF
TRBV7-3	TRBJ1-6	NA	NA	TGTGCCAGCAGCTTAAATCCAAGGAGGCCTGGGTATAATTCACCCCTCCACTTT	CASSLNPRRPGYNSPLHF
TRBV6-1	TRBJ2-5	few	NA	TGTGCCAGCAGCCGGACAGAACCGTACCAAGAGACCCAGTACTTC	CASSRTEPYQETQYF
TRBV11-2	TRBJ2-7	few	NA	TGTGCCAGCAGCTTCGGGACCCTGGACGAGCAGTACTTC	CASSFGTLDEQYF
TRBV5-1	TRBJ2-5	few	NA	TGCGCCAGCAGCTTGATGGGGGACCAAGAGACCCAGTACTTC	CASSLMGDQETQYF
TRBV2	TRBJ2-5	few	TRBD2	TGTGCCATTTCCGGGGGGGCCGGAGAGACCCAGTACTTC	CAISGGAGETQYF
TRBV5-4	TRBJ1-1	NA	TRBD1	TGTGCCAGCAGCCGTCCCGGGACAGGGCCGAACACTGTAGCTTTCTTT	CASSRPGTGPNTVAFF
TRBV19	TRBJ1-2	few	NA	TGTGCCAGTAGTATAGGGAGCAGAACCGGCTACACCTTC	CASSIGSRTGYTF
TRBV7-6	TRBJ1-6	few	NA	TGTGCCAGCAGCTCCGGGACCGGGGAACGGCCCCTCCACTTT	CASSSGTGERPLHF
TRBV5-1	TRBJ2-3	NA	TRBD1	TGCGCCAGCACACAGGGGTACGGAGATACGCAGTATTTT	CASTQGYGDTQYF
TRBV27	TRBJ2-7	NA	TRBD1	TGTGCCAGCCGGGACAGGGGTTCGTACGAGCAGTACTTC	CASRDRGSYEQYF
TRBV7-2	TRBJ2-7	NA	TRBD1	TGTGCCAGCAGCCGGGGACAGGAGTTGGAGCAGTACTTC	CASSRGQELEQYF
TRBV14	TRBJ2-7	NA	TRBD2	TGTGCCAGCAGCCAAGCCGGGACTAGGGTGTACGAGCAGTACTTC	CASSQAGTRVYEQYF
TRBV18	TRBJ2-5	few	NA	TGTGCCAGCTCACCGTACCAAGAGACCCAGTACTTC	CASSPYQETQYF
TRBV6-2/TRBV6-3	TRBJ2-1	NA	NA	TGTGCCAGCAGTTACAGCTCCTACAATGAGCAGTTCTTC	CASSYSSYNEQFF
TRBV5-1	TRBJ2-5	NA	NA	TGCGCCAGCAGCTTGAGACGGGGCAGGGAGACCCAGTACTTC	CASSLRRGRETQYF
TRBV2	TRBJ1-2	NA	NA	TGTGCCAGCAGTGAAGAGTCTACAGGGCCCTACACCTTC	CASSEESTGPYTF
TRBV10-1	TRBJ1-4	few	NA	TGCGCCAGTGGTGACACGGCTAATGAAAAACTGTTTTTT	CASGDTANEKLFF
TRBV20-1	TRBJ1-2	NA	NA	TGCAGTGCTCCTATCTATACGGGACCCTCTCTCTATGGCTACACCTTC	CSAPIYTGPSLYGYTF
TRBV30	TRBJ2-5	few	TRBD2	TGTGCCTGGAGTTTAGCGGGGAGTGAGACCCAGTACTTC	CAWSLAGSETQYF
TRBV24-1	TRBJ2-1	NA	NA	TGTGCCACCACCGAAGCAGGTTACAATGAGCAGTTCTTC	CATTEAGYNEQFF
TRBV7-2	TRBJ2-3	NA	TRBD2	TGTGCCAGCAGCTTAGTGGGGGCGGGAGGAGGCACAGATACGCAGTATTTT	CASSLVGAGGGTDTQYF
TRBV28	TRBJ1-2	NA	NA	TGTGCCAGCAGTGTTCAGCGGGGGCTCTTGGGCTACACCTTC	CASSVQRGLLGYTF
TRBV6-5	TRBJ2-5	few	NA	TGTGCCAGCAGCTACGGACAGCAAGAGACCCAGTACTTC	CASSYGQQETQYF
TRBV20-1	TRBJ1-5	NA	TRBD1	TGCAGTGCTAGGGGGACAGGGAACCGCAATCAGCCCCAGCATTTT	CSARGTGNRNQPQHF
TRBV7-9	TRBJ1-6	NA	NA	TGTGCCAGCAGCTTAGGACAGGTAGCGTTGGATAATTCACCCCTCCACTTT	CASSLGQVALDNSPLHF
TRBV12-3/TRBV12-4	TRBJ2-1	NA	TRBD2	TGTGCCAGCAGTTTACTTGATAGCGGGAGGCAGTTCTTC	CASSLLDSGRQFF
TRBV14	TRBJ1-6	NA	NA	TGTGCCAGCAGCCAAGATTCGCTTAGGCAGTACTACTATAATTCACCCCTCCACTTT	CASSQDSLRQYYYNSPLHF